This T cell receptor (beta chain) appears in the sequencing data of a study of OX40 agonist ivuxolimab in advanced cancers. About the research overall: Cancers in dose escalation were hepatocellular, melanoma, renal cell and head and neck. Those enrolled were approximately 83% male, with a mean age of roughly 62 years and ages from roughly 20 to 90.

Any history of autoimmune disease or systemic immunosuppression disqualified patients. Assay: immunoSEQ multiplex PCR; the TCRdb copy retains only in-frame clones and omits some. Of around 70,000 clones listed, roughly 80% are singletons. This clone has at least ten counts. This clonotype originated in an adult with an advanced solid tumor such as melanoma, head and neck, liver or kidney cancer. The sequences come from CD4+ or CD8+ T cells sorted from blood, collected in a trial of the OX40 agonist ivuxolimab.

The CDR3 sequence: CASSLTSMDIQYF. CDR3 DNA: TGTGCCAGCAGCTTAACAAGTATGGACATTCAGTACTTC. The chain employs TRBV7-3 and TRBJ2-4; D is ambiguous. This CDR3 contains 13 residues. V lost 0 bases, J lost 8 bases, and 8 bases lay in between. CDR1 is SGHTA and CDR2 is FQGTGA in the germline V gene.